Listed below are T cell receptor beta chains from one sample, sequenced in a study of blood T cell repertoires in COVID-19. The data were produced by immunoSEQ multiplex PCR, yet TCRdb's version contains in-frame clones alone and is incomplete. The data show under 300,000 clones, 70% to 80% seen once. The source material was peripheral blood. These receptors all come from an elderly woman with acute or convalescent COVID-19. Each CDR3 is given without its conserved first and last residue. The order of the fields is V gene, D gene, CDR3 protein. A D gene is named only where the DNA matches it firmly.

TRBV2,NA,ASSGLPNYGYT
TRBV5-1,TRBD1,ASSFWDRDYNEQF
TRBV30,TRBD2,AWSSGTTYNEQF
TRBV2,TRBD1,ASSYTGGLGSPLH
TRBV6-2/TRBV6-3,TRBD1,ASSFQQGARTEAF
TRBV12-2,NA,ASRFGCGFPREGLF
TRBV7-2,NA,ASSSHGGNYGYT
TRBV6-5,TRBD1,ASRRGRESPLH
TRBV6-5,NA,ASSYSSGLTIVQF
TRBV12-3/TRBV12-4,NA,ASSFSRGTEAF
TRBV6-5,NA,ASSTRQGSYEQY
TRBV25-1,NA,ASSKEGAGQPQH
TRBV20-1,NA,SASLQGQRAF
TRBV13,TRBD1,ASSFLMGQGFYEQY
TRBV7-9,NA,ASSSGGLWEKLF
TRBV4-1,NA,ASSPRGAQGEWETQY
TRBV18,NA,ASSPSLASPGAQY
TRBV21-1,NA,ASSHRTGKDADTQY
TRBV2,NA,ASSAEAGRENSPLH
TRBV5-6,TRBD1,ASSLVSGQGMTEAF
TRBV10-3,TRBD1,ATRPGTGVLGGYT
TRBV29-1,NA,SAGQSPNYGYT
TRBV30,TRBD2,ALSSDTAGPYYEQY
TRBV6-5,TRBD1,ASRRQGEGPEAF
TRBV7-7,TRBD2,ASSLGAGGPLGETQY
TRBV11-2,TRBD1,ASSLRPRQGVSYNSPLH
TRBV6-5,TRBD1,ASSYSGQEYEQY
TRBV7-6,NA,ASSPQSGISNYGYT